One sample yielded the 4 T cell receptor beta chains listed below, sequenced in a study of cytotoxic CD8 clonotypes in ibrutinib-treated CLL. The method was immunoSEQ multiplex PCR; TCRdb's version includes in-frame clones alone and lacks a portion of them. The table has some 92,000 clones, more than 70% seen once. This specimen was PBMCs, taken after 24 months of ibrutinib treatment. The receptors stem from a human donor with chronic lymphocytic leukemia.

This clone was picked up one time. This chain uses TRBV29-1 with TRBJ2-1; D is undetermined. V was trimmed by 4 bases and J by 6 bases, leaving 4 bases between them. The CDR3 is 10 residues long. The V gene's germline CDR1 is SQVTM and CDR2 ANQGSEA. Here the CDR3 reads CSVVANEQFF. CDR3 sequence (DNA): TGCAGCGTTGTTGCCAATGAGCAGTTCTTC.

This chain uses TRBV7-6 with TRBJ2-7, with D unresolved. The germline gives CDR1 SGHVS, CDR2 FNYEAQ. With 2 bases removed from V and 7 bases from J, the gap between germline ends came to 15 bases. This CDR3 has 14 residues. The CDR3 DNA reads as TGTGCCAGCAGCTTACGAGCCTTCCCTAGTGAGCAGTACTTC. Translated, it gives CASSLRAFPSEQYF.

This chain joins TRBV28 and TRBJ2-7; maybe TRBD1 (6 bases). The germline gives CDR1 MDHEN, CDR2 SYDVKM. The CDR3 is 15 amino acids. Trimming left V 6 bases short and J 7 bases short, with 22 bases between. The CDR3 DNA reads TGTGCCAGCAGATCTCGACAGGTGCTTACTGGGGAGCAGTACTTC. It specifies CASRSRQVLTGEQYF.

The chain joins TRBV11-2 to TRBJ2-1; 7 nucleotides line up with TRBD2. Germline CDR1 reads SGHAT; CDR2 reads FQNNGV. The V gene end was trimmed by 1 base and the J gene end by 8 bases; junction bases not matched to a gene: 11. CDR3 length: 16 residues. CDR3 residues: CASSLGLGLVLYEQFF. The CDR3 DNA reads TGTGCCAGCAGCTTAGGTTTAGGACTAGTTCTCTATGAGCAGTTCTTC.